This TCR beta chain originates from a study of control samples from healthy donors and cancer patients. CDR1 is SGHNT, CDR2 YYREEE, per germline (reference sequence). CDR3 length: 13 residues. The trim removed 4 bases at V and 6 bases at J, leaving 4 bases unmatched. Only in-frame clones appear in the TCRdb table, and some are missing; sequencing was by immunoSEQ multiplex PCR. The table shows approximately 150,000 clones, with 80% to 95% occurring only once. The V call is TRBV5-4, the J call TRBJ2-7; 10 positions agree with TRBD1. The TCR comes from a woman younger than 45 in good health. Source material: blood. This CDR3 is CASSQGQGTEQYF. CDR3 nucleotides: TGTGCCAGCAGCCAGGGACAGGGGACCGAGCAGTACTTC.